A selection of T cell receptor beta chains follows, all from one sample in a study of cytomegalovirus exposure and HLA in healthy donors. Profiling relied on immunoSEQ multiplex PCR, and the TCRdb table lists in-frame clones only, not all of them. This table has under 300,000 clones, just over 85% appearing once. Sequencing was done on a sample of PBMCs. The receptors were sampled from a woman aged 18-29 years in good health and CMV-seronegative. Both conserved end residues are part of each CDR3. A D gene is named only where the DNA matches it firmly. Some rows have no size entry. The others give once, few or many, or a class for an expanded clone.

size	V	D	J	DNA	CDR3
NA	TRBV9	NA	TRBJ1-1	TGTGCCAGCAGCGGTGGACAGATGGCTTTCTTT	CASSGGQMAFF
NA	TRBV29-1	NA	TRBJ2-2	TGCAGCGTTAGGTCTGGGAGGTGGAACACCGGGGAGCTGTTTTTT	CSVRSGRWNTGELFF
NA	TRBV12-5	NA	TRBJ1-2	TGTGCTAGTGGTTTGTCCCAGGGATTCGGCTATGGCTACACCTTC	CASGLSQGFGYGYTF
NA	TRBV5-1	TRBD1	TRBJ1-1	TGCGCCAGCAGCCGGGGACAGGGTACCGAAGCTTTCTTT	CASSRGQGTEAFF
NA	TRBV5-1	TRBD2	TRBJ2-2	TGCGCCAGCAGCTTGGAACTAGCGGGCCCCCGCCTTACCGGGGAGCTGTTTTTT	CASSLELAGPRLTGELFF
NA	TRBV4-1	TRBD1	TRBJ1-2	TGCGCCAGCAGCCAAGATTTATCGGAGGGGGCGACGGTCCGGGGCTACACCTTC	CASSQDLSEGATVRGYTF
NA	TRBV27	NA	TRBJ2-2	TGTGCCAGCAGTTTATATTCCAGGGATCCCACCGGGGAGCTGTTTTTT	CASSLYSRDPTGELFF
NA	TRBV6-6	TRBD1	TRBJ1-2	TGTGCCAGCAGTTATTCCCCCCTGACAGGGGACTATGGCTACACCTTC	CASSYSPLTGDYGYTF
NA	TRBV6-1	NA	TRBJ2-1	TGTGCCAGCAGTGTGCGGGACTCCTACAATGAGCAGTTCTTC	CASSVRDSYNEQFF
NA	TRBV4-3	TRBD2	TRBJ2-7	TGCGCCAGCAGCCCGGACTTCGGACTAGCGTCTGGCTACGAGCAGTACTTC	CASSPDFGLASGYEQYF
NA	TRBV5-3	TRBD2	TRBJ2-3	TGTGCCAGAAGCTTGGAGCGGGGATTGGATACGCAGTATTTT	CARSLERGLDTQYF
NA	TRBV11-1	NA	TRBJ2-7	TGTGCCAGCAGCTTATCCGGAGTCTACGAGCAGTACTTC	CASSLSGVYEQYF
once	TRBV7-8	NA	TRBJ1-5	TGTGCCAGCAGCTTAGCGGGCAGGGGTAGCAATCAGCCCCAGCATTTT	CASSLAGRGSNQPQHF
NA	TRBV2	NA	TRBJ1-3	TGTGCCAGCAGTTACCTCGGGACTCCGGGAGGCGGAAACACCATATATTTT	CASSYLGTPGGGNTIYF
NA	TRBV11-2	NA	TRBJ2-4	TGTGCCAGCAGCTCAGGAATTCTAGCCAAAAACATTCAGTACTTC	CASSSGILAKNIQYF